What follows is one T cell receptor beta chain and its context. Its specificity is unknown. This sample was taken from a study of blood T cells in healthy people across ages. Study outcomes and limitations: With age, beta diversity per million T cells declined roughly linearly, significantly by 30 to 40.

V lost 4 bases, J lost 10 bases, and 13 bases stayed unmatched. The CDR3 extends over 15 amino acids. CDR1 and CDR2 (germline): PRHDT, FYEKMQ (reference sequence). The authors ran a second PCR of about 7 to 11 cycles using a sample-barcoded 5' primer and a J-beta primer mix. TCRdb processed the 5' RACE reads anew with MiXCR; each CDR3 protein has one entry. Among 750,000 to 950,000 distinct CDR3 sequences listed, about 28% were seen once. This sample was shared with a second study, whose subject was T cells of mothers and their children.

This receptor was taken from a woman aged 40 to 50 in good health. This chain connects TRBV13 to TRBJ2-1; TRBD2 matches at 7 bases. The sequenced sample consisted of blood. The CDR3 region has the DNA TGTGCCAGCAGCTCAGGACTAGTGGGGGGATTGGAGCAGTTCTTC. Translated, it gives CASSSGLVGGLEQFF.